The rows below give T cell receptor beta chains drawn from one sample of a study of shared clonotypes between healthy human individuals. Assay: immunoSEQ multiplex PCR; the TCRdb copy retains only in-frame clones and omits some. The data show roughly 1,000,000 clones, roughly 74% seen once. Sequenced material: memory CD4+ T cells from PBMCs. These receptors were taken from a man younger than 35 in good health. Some clones in this sample may be carry-over from other donors' samples. Both conserved end residues are part of each CDR3.

V gene: TRBV2
J gene: TRBJ1-2
CDR3 protein: CASMELANYGYTF

V gene: TRBV28
J gene: TRBJ1-1
CDR3 protein: CASSSRTYRNTEAFF

V gene: TRBV11-2
J gene: TRBJ2-7
CDR3 protein: CASSPQVGSYEQYF

V gene: TRBV7-8
J gene: TRBJ2-3
CDR3 protein: CASTREGRNTDTQYF

V gene: TRBV5-1
J gene: TRBJ2-1
CDR3 protein: CASSLVSGQGGNEQFF

V gene: TRBV11-2
J gene: TRBJ1-2
CDR3 protein: CASSSLGENYGYTF

V gene: TRBV28
J gene: TRBJ1-4
CDR3 protein: CASSLSGAGNEKLFF

V gene: TRBV5-6
J gene: TRBJ2-3
CDR3 protein: CASSLGQIRTDTQYF

V gene: TRBV5-6
J gene: TRBJ2-7
CDR3 protein: CASSLAGAGGSYEQYF

V gene: TRBV18
J gene: TRBJ2-3
CDR3 protein: CASSRTGPTDTQYF

V gene: TRBV10-3
J gene: TRBJ1-1
CDR3 protein: CAISEAGEGTEAFF

V gene: TRBV2
J gene: TRBJ2-3
CDR3 protein: CASSEEGTGTGWDTQYF

V gene: TRBV19
J gene: TRBJ1-3
CDR3 protein: CASRISSGNTIYF

V gene: TRBV29-1
J gene: TRBJ2-3
CDR3 protein: CSVRTGFPTDTQYF

V gene: TRBV5-1
J gene: TRBJ2-1
CDR3 protein: CASSLDRGPLGEQFF

V gene: TRBV18
J gene: TRBJ2-7
CDR3 protein: CASSLDRDRGSYEQYF

V gene: TRBV19
J gene: TRBJ2-3
CDR3 protein: CASRNSRGAGEGGTDTQYF

V gene: TRBV7-9
J gene: TRBJ1-2
CDR3 protein: CASSHSRVRGEYGYTF

V gene: TRBV6-6
J gene: TRBJ2-5
CDR3 protein: CASGVRAQETQYF

V gene: TRBV29-1
J gene: TRBJ2-3
CDR3 protein: CSSDPSTDTQYF

V gene: TRBV7-9
J gene: TRBJ1-4
CDR3 protein: CASSLGRGATNEKLFF

V gene: TRBV19
J gene: TRBJ1-4
CDR3 protein: CASRTIEGAGEKLFF

V gene: TRBV5-1
J gene: TRBJ1-5
CDR3 protein: CASSAEGGSRQPQHF

V gene: TRBV6-6
J gene: TRBJ2-7
CDR3 protein: CASSYATGGGEQYF

V gene: TRBV25-1
J gene: TRBJ2-5
CDR3 protein: CASMRGPRETQYF

V gene: TRBV11-1
J gene: TRBJ2-7
CDR3 protein: CASSGARLAGLQYF

V gene: TRBV5-4
J gene: TRBJ1-2
CDR3 protein: CASSLDPSANYGYTF

V gene: TRBV7-9
J gene: TRBJ2-3
CDR3 protein: CASSQGPDTQYF

V gene: TRBV6-5
J gene: TRBJ2-7
CDR3 protein: CASSYSRENGQYF

V gene: TRBV4-2
J gene: TRBJ1-2
CDR3 protein: CASSQDHRGDGYTF

V gene: TRBV29-1
J gene: TRBJ2-7
CDR3 protein: CSVEGAYEQYF

V gene: TRBV2
J gene: TRBJ1-2
CDR3 protein: CASGRGQGSNYGYTF

V gene: TRBV18
J gene: TRBJ2-1
CDR3 protein: CASSPDRYNEQFF

V gene: TRBV27
J gene: TRBJ1-1
CDR3 protein: CASTLDTKNTEAFF

V gene: TRBV5-1
J gene: TRBJ1-6
CDR3 protein: CASSFAGTGDSPLHF

V gene: TRBV5-6
J gene: TRBJ1-2
CDR3 protein: CASSIQGHGYTF

V gene: TRBV30
J gene: TRBJ2-4
CDR3 protein: CAYVQGSMNIQYF

V gene: TRBV9
J gene: TRBJ1-3
CDR3 protein: CASSPMWGAGNTIYF

V gene: TRBV7-2
J gene: TRBJ1-1
CDR3 protein: CASRDSNTEAFF

V gene: TRBV7-9
J gene: TRBJ1-1
CDR3 protein: CASSPQGIGAFF

V gene: TRBV29-1
J gene: TRBJ2-3
CDR3 protein: CSVVPSGRLDTQYF

V gene: TRBV9
J gene: TRBJ1-3
CDR3 protein: CASSTLVGGSGNTIYF

V gene: TRBV18
J gene: TRBJ2-7
CDR3 protein: CASSPVSGSPVDEQYF

V gene: TRBV7-8
J gene: TRBJ1-3
CDR3 protein: CASSLGGQPNGGNTIYF

V gene: TRBV4-3
J gene: TRBJ1-5
CDR3 protein: CASSQDSQGRQPQHF

V gene: TRBV11-2
J gene: TRBJ1-1
CDR3 protein: CASSSDRRNTEAFF